The 24 T cell receptor beta chains below were found in one sample sequenced in a study of T cells in Graves' hyperthyroidism and ophthalmopathy. TCR beta CDR3 sequences were amplified from RNA transcripts. When the TCR CDR3 underwent first-round RT-PCR, the HTBI primer set was used. One entry per CDR3 protein results from TCRdb running MiXCR on the multiplex PCR reads. The sample has around 350,000 distinct CDR3 sequences, under 20% seen once. The sample was blood. The receptor source for this set is a woman under 30 with Graves' hyperthyroidism.

There are a few counts of this clonotype. V and J are TRBV5-1 and TRBJ1-2; weak D call: TRBD1 (5 bases). Trimming stripped 1 base from V and 7 bases from J, with 14 bases between. Germline V gives CDR1 SGHRS, CDR2 YFSETQ. The CDR3 covers 14 residues. CDR3 sequence (DNA): TGCGCCAGCAGCTTGTTAGCGGGGACGCGTGGCTACACCTTC. Translating it yields CASSLLAGTRGYTF.

The chain has TRBV5-1 and TRBJ1-1, with 8 bases matching TRBD1. The length of the CDR3 is 14 residues. Germline values: CDR1 SGHRS, CDR2 YFSETQ. With 2 bases clipped from V and 5 bases from J, the junction kept 5 bases outside the gene matches. The CDR3 DNA reads as TGCGCCAGCAGCTTTGGACAGGGTCGGACTGAAGCTTTCTTT. Translated, it gives CASSFGQGRTEAFF.

Ten or more counts support this clonotype. This chain links TRBV20-1 with TRBJ1-2; the match to TRBD1 covers 7 bases. The CDR3 runs to 13 residues. Looked up from germline, CDR1 is DFQATT and CDR2 is SNEGSKA (reference sequence). The trim removed 3 bases at V and 7 bases at J, leaving 8 bases unmatched. CDR3 coding DNA: TGCAGTGCTAGGGGAAACAGGGGAGGTGGCTACACCTTC. Translated, it gives CSARGNRGGGYTF.

Many counts were recorded for this clonotype. The chain links TRBV3-1 to TRBJ2-7, with D maybe TRBD2 (6 bases). V was shortened by 5 bases and J by 7 bases, with 21 bases between the two germline ends. Germline V gene sequence: CDR1 LGHDT, CDR2 YNNKEL (reference sequence). This CDR3 has 15 residues. The CDR3 loop reads CASSDPGTSAGEQYF. DNA of the CDR3: TGTGCCAGCAGCGATCCCGGGACTTCGGCGGGGGAGCAGTACTTC.

This clonotype was counted many times. The rearrangement links TRBV14 to TRBJ2-5, with 9 nucleotides matching TRBD1. Germline-derived CDR1 and CDR2 are SGHDN and FVKESK. The CDR3 runs 14 residues. V dropped 4 bases and J dropped 4; count of bases not matched to a gene: 4. The CDR3 is CASSPQTGGETQYF. The CDR3 coding sequence is TGTGCCAGCAGCCCGCAGACAGGGGGAGAGACCCAGTACTTC.

This clonotype has just one count. CDR3 DNA sequence: TGTGCCAGCAGCTTTGCTCCGGGACGGGGCCAAGAGACCCAGTACTTC. Translating gives CASSFAPGRGQETQYF. The rearrangement joins TRBV7-3 to TRBJ2-5, with D possibly called TRBD1 or TRBD2 (5 bases each). The V gene's germline CDR1 is SGHTA and CDR2 FQGTGA. V lost 3 bases and J 1 base, leaving 15 bases between the germline ends. The CDR3 extends over 16 amino acids.

The J gene is TRBJ2-2, the V gene TRBV6-1; weak D call: TRBD1 (6 bases). The ends were cut back, 6 bases at V and 5 bases at J, with 13 bases in the middle. Looked up from germline, CDR1 is MNHNS and CDR2 is SASEGT. This CDR3 is built from 14 residues. As DNA, the CDR3 is TGTGCCAGCAGGGGGGCAGGGTGGACCGGGGAGCTGTTTTTT. As protein: CASRGAGWTGELFF.

Ten or more counts support this clonotype. V usage is TRBV6-2 or TRBV6-3 and J usage is TRBJ2-7; 11 positions agree with TRBD2. This CDR3 region has 16 residues. From germline, CDR1 is MNHEY and CDR2 SVGEGT. V was clipped by 2 bases and J by 0 bases; unmatched bases: 3. The CDR3 region has the DNA TGTGCCAGCAGTTACCCGGGACTAGCGGTCTCCTACGAGCAGTACTTC. Residues: CASSYPGLAVSYEQYF.

The sample holds many counts of this clonotype. V usage is TRBV27 and J usage is TRBJ1-2; D might be TRBD1 (5 bases). This CDR3 spans 12 amino acids. V gave up 4 bases and J gave up 7 bases, with 10 bases separating them. Germline V gene data show CDR1 as MNHEY and CDR2 as SMNVEV (reference sequence). In DNA form, the CDR3 reads TGTGCCAGCAGTTCGGGGCGGACTGGCTACACCTTC. Translating it yields CASSSGRTGYTF.

V is TRBV18 and J is TRBJ2-2; D is possibly TRBD2 (6 bases). This CDR3 comprises 16 residues. Trimming pared 0 bases from V and 4 bases from J, leaving 12 bases between. Germline CDR1 and CDR2: KGHSH and LQKENI. The CDR3 is CASSPPNRAGTGELFF. CDR3 sequence (DNA): TGTGCCAGCTCACCACCCAACCGAGCGGGCACCGGGGAGCTGTTTTTT.

This chain links TRBV6-5 with TRBJ1-2; D unclear. Germline assignment: CDR1 MNHEY and CDR2 SVGAGI. V gave up 3 bases and J gave up 4 bases, with 9 bases separating them. This CDR3 is built from 13 residues. CDR3 in DNA: TGTGCCAGCAGTTATTACCGGAGCTATGGCTACACCTTC. It codes for CASSYYRSYGYTF.

This clonotype was counted ten times or more. V is TRBV20-1 and J is TRBJ1-3; 7 bases align to TRBD1. CDR1 and CDR2 from the germline V gene are DFQATT and SNEGSKA (reference sequence). The CDR3 sequence is 17 residues long. V dropped 3 bases and J dropped 4; count of bases not matched to a gene: 15. In DNA, the CDR3 is TGCAGTGCTAGCGATCTCCGAGACAGGGAAGGGGGAAACACCATATATTTT. This codes for CSASDLRDREGGNTIYF.

The V and J genes are TRBV30 and TRBJ1-1; D gene ambiguous. The CDR3 is 11 residues long. The germline V gene encodes CDR1 GTSNPN and CDR2 SVGIG (reference sequence). V dropped 2 bases and J dropped 7 bases, with 8 bases sitting between them. The DNA of the CDR3 is TGTGCCTGGAGTTCACTGGTTGAAGCTTTCTTT. Translation gives CAWSSLVEAFF.

This clonotype was observed many times. V and J are TRBV4-2 and TRBJ1-5; TRBD1 is a possible D gene (5 bases). The CDR3 sequence is 15 residues long. The V end lost 1 base, the J end lost 5 bases, and 12 bases lay between the germline ends. Germline lookup yields CDR1 LGHNA and CDR2 YNFKEQ. The CDR3 region is CASSQGRAGYQPQHF. CDR3 bases: TGTGCCAGCAGCCAAGGTAGGGCAGGGTATCAGCCCCAGCATTTT.

Many counts were recorded for this clonotype. This chain joins TRBV6-5 and TRBJ1-2, with 8 bases matching TRBD1. CDR1 is MNHEY and CDR2 is SVGAGI in the germline V gene. This CDR3 has 12 amino acids. Trimming took 6 bases from V and 7 from J; bases not matched to a gene: 4. The CDR3 here is CASRSGQAGYTF. The CDR3 DNA sequence: TGTGCCAGCAGATCGGGACAGGCTGGCTACACCTTC.

This clonotype was seen ten or more times. A read error may produce the germline difference seen at one junction end. J is TRBJ2-5 and V is TRBV18; 14 bases match TRBD2. CDR1 and CDR2 (germline): KGHSH, LQKENI. The CDR3 spans 16 residues. Written as DNA, the CDR3 is TGTGTCAGCTCACCGGGACTAGCGGGGGCCGAGGAGACCCAGTACTTC. It encodes CVSSPGLAGAEETQYF.

This clonotype appeared a few times. One base away lies a much larger clone, so this may be a sequencing read error. The genes are TRBV6-5 and TRBJ2-5; D gene unclear. CDR1 and CDR2 (germline): MNHEY, SVGAGI. This CDR3 has 14 residues. The CDR3 protein is CASSYSRTQETKYF. CDR3 bases: TGTGCCAGCAGTTACAGCCGGACCCAAGAGACCAAGTACTTC.

This clonotype has ten or more counts. It may be a read error: a sequence one base away is much more abundant. The rearrangement joins TRBV6-1 to TRBJ2-7; TRBD1 might be the D (7 bases). The CDR3 sequence is 15 residues long. V lost 3 bases to trimming and J lost 2 bases, with 14 bases between them. CDR1 MNHNS and CDR2 SASEGT come from the germline V gene. CDR3 DNA: TGTGCCAGCAGTGAGCCAGGGGGAGGAACCTACGAGCAGTACTTC. Its protein is CASSEPGGGTYEQYF.

In this sample, this clonotype turned up many times. The genes are TRBV18 and TRBJ1-1, with no clear D. V was clipped by 1 base and J by 4 bases, with 19 bases between them. CDR3 length: 17 amino acids. The germline V gene encodes CDR1 KGHSH and CDR2 LQKENI. In DNA, the CDR3 is TGTGCCAGCTCACCACTTTCAGTTTGGGTATCCCGCACTGAAGCTTTCTTT. It encodes CASSPLSVWVSRTEAFF.

This clonotype occurred many times. V and J are TRBV6-5 and TRBJ2-7, with D perhaps TRBD2 (7 bases). Deletions cut 2 bases from V and 7 bases from J, with 18 bases between. Germline CDR1 is MNHEY and CDR2 is SVGAGI. The length of the CDR3 is 15 residues. CDR3 DNA sequence: TGTGCCAGCAGTTACGGGGGGGGACAAACTACAGAGCAGTACTTC. Amino acid sequence: CASSYGGGQTTEQYF.

The J gene is TRBJ1-2, the V gene TRBV7-8; 9 nucleotides agree with TRBD1. Germline assignment: CDR1 SGHVS and CDR2 FQNEAQ. Trimming at V came to 5 bases and at J to 7 bases, leaving 11 bases not matched to a gene. The CDR3 runs to 15 residues. The CDR3 is CASSPAGQGKGGYTF. The CDR3 coding sequence is TGTGCCAGCAGCCCAGCGGGACAGGGAAAAGGTGGCTACACCTTC. Together with reference TRBV7-8 and TRBJ1-2, the CDR3 gives the full variable domain: GAGVSQSPRYKVAKRGQDVALRCDPISGHVSLFWYQQALGQGPEFLTYFQNEAQLDKSGLPSDRFFAERPEGSVSTLKIQRTQQEDSAVYLCASSPAGQGKGGYTFGSGTRLTVV.

This clonotype occurred a few times. A read error may account for a junction end that differs from germline. The chain uses TRBV15 and TRBJ1-5; 7 nucleotides agree with TRBD1. CDR1 is LNHNV and CDR2 is YYDKDF in the germline V gene (reference sequence). The CDR3 is 13 amino acids. The CDR3 here is CVTRDSSNQPQHF. The CDR3, as DNA: TGTGTCACCAGGGACAGTAGCAATCAGCCCCAGCATTTT.

This clonotype occurred many times. This may be a read error: a much more frequent sequence differs by one nucleotide. The gene calls are TRBV20-1 and TRBJ1-2, with 12 positions matching TRBD1. Germline CDR1 reads DFQATT; CDR2 reads SNEGSKA (reference sequence). The V segment lost 1 base and the J segment 6 bases; nucleotides outside the gene matches: 9. This CDR3 has 16 amino acids. CDR3 DNA: TGCAGTGCTAGAGGCAGGGGACAGGGGGCTTTAGATGGCTACACCTTC. Translated: CSARGRGQGALDGYTF.

This clonotype was seen at least ten times. The final CDR3 position lacks the conserved phenylalanine or tryptophan, pointing to a likely read error. CDR3 protein: CSASRPGAGEAFL. The CDR3 DNA is TGCAGTGCTAGTCGGCCGGGGGCAGGTGAAGCTTTCCTT. J is TRBJ1-1 and V is TRBV20-1; weak D call: TRBD1 (6 bases). Between the trimmed V and J ends, which lost 3 bases and 7 bases, there was a span of 15 bases. Per germline, CDR1 DFQATT and CDR2 SNEGSKA (reference sequence). This CDR3 is built from 13 residues.